This T cell receptor beta chain emerged from a study of beta chain features in type 1 diabetes. Isolation of CD4+ naive, central memory, regulatory and stem cell-like memory cells was achieved by sorting via CD45RO/CCR7/CD25/CD127/CD95/CD27. Over 95% purity was reached by all sorted populations. Broader study findings: Patients showed naive, central memory and Treg TCRB repertoires that appeared more similar than those of healthy donors. Researchers report that Type 1 diabetes patients had moderately but significantly shorter TCRB CDR3s across all four CD4+ subsets. The study found fewer insertions and more deletions at VDJ junctions in type 1 diabetes patients.

The table lists this clone with a few counts. The antigen remains undetermined. Germline loops: CDR1 KGHSY, CDR2 FQNENV. CDR3 size: 15 residues. Trimming at V came to 3 bases and at J to 5 bases, leaving 6 bases not matched to a gene. Of the isolated RNA, all was reverse transcribed, and so the sequenced material was expressed TCRB transcripts. TCRdb's copy holds only in-frame clones and misses some; the assay was immunoSEQ multiplex PCR. The data show approximately 130,000 clones, around a sixth seen once. This clonotype was obtained from a man aged 18 to 35 with type 1 diabetes. What was sequenced was central memory CD4+ T cells from blood. The V call is TRBV16, the J call TRBJ2-1; 8 nucleotides match TRBD2. The CDR3 bases are TGTGCCAGCAGCCAGGGTCGCGGGAGGAACAATGAGCAGTTCTTC. It yields the protein CASSQGRGRNNEQFF. The full variable domain, with the rest looked up from reference TRBV16 and TRBJ2-1, is GEEVAQTPKHLVRGEGQKAKLYCAPIKGHSYVFWYQQVLKNEFKFLISFQNENVFDETGMPKERFSAKCLPNSPCSLEIQATKLEDSAVYFCASSQGRGRNNEQFFGPGTRLTVL.